The 14 T cell receptor beta chains listed next were all sequenced from one sample in a study of control samples from healthy donors and cancer patients. Assay used: immunoSEQ multiplex PCR; TCRdb lists only in-frame clones, some missing. Recorded for this sample: fewer than 200,000 clones. The source material was blood. Every receptor here comes from a woman under 40 in good health.

The V call is TRBV24-1, the J call TRBJ1-2; 8 bases align to TRBD1. V trimming: 3 bases; J trimming: 4 bases; junction bases outside the gene matches: 9. This CDR3 spans 16 amino acids. Germline CDR1 and CDR2: KGHDR and SFDVKD. The CDR3 spells CATSDTGTGSSYGYTF. The DNA of the CDR3 is TGTGCCACCAGTGATACCGGGACAGGTTCCTCCTATGGCTACACCTTC.

The chain employs TRBV6-2 or TRBV6-3 and TRBJ2-5; a possible D gene is TRBD2 (5 bases). Germline lookup yields CDR1 MNHEY and CDR2 SVGEGT. This CDR3 is built from 16 residues. V was cut by 0 bases and J by 1 base, with 12 bases left in between. The chain's CDR3 is CASSYSLAGRQETQYF. DNA of the CDR3: TGTGCCAGCAGTTACTCTCTGGCGGGCCGCCAAGAGACCCAGTACTTC.

This chain links TRBV4-1 with TRBJ2-7; D is perhaps TRBD2 (6 bases). The V end was cut by 1 base, the J end by 1 base, with 11 bases between. CDR3 length: 15 residues. The germline V gene encodes CDR1 MGHRA and CDR2 YSYEKL. The CDR3 loop reads CASSQGGTSSYEQYF. The DNA for the CDR3 is TGCGCCAGCAGCCAAGGAGGGACTTCGTCCTACGAGCAGTACTTC.

The V call is TRBV6-2 or TRBV6-3, the J call TRBJ2-5; the D gene is possibly TRBD2 (7 bases). CDR3 length: 16 amino acids. Trimming cost V 5 bases and J 2 bases, with 18 bases left between them. Germline V gene sequence: CDR1 MNHEY, CDR2 SVGEGT. CDR3 in DNA: TGTGCCAGCAGTCGCCTTGGGGGGGGCCTACAAGAGACCCAGTACTTC. The encoded protein is CASSRLGGGLQETQYF.

CDR3 residues: CASSIDLGGPETQYF. CDR3 nucleotide sequence: TGTGCCAGTAGTATAGATCTGGGGGGCCCTGAGACCCAGTACTTC. The gene calls are TRBV19 and TRBJ2-5; D possibly matches TRBD1 or TRBD2 (6 bases each). The CDR3 covers 15 residues. Germline V gene sequence: CDR1 LNHDA, CDR2 SQIVND (reference sequence). The germline V and J ends were trimmed by 0 bases and 5 bases, with 13 bases remaining between them.

The V call is TRBV5-6, the J call TRBJ2-5, with a tentative D call TRBD2 (5 bases). CDR3 length: 12 residues. Per germline, CDR1 SGHDT and CDR2 YYEEEE. Trimming stripped 3 bases from V and 5 bases from J, with 8 bases between. Written as DNA, the CDR3 is TGTGCCAGCAGCTGGAGGACGGAGACCCAGTACTTC. Translated: CASSWRTETQYF.

The chain combines TRBV6-5 with TRBJ1-5; no clear D gene. Germline V gene lookup returns CDR1 MNHEY and CDR2 SVGAGI. The CDR3 length is 15 residues. V lost 0 bases and J lost 1, with 7 bases in between. Here the CDR3 DNA reads TGTGCCAGCAGTTACTCCCCCGGGAGCAATCAGCCCCAGCATTTT. Its protein is CASSYSPGSNQPQHF.

This chain joins TRBV19 and TRBJ2-1; tentative D call: TRBD2 (6 bases). The CDR3 runs 16 residues. Between the trimmed V and J ends, which lost 3 bases and 5 bases, there was a span of 17 bases. The V gene's germline CDR1 is LNHDA and CDR2 SQIVND (reference sequence). The CDR3 nucleotides are TGTGCCAGTAGTATTACACGGGGGACGGTCCACAATGAGCAGTTCTTC. It translates to CASSITRGTVHNEQFF.

The chain carries TRBV6-4 and TRBJ2-1; D unresolved. The CDR3 runs to 15 residues. V lost 0 bases and J 9 bases, leaving 15 bases between the germline ends. In germline, CDR1 is MRHNA, CDR2 SNTAGT. The CDR3 DNA follows: TGTGCCAGCAGTGACTCTAAGAGGTTAAGGGCTGAGCAGTTCTTC. It specifies CASSDSKRLRAEQFF.

V is TRBV6-5 and J is TRBJ1-6; TRBD1 aligns across 9 bases. The CDR3 loop spans 14 amino acids. The J segment lost 10 bases and the V segment lost 6 bases, leaving 7 bases of the junction unmatched. The germline CDR1 and CDR2 sequences are MNHEY and SVGAGI. The CDR3 region is CASSYRGQGSPLHF. The CDR3 DNA reads TGTGCCAGCAGCTACCGGGGACAGGGATCACCCCTCCACTTT.

Details on this clone: An end of the junction differs from the germline gene, which may be a read error. V usage is TRBV12-3 or TRBV12-4 and J usage is TRBJ1-1; possibly TRBD1 for D (6 bases). The length of the CDR3 is 13 residues. DNA for the CDR3: TGTGCCAGCAGTTTAGCGCTAAGGGTTGAGGGGGTCTTT. It encodes CASSLALRVEGVF.

The chain has TRBV28 and TRBJ1-1, with D maybe TRBD1 (5 bases). The CDR3 contains 14 residues. Trimming pared 4 bases from V and 7 bases from J, leaving 16 bases between. From germline, CDR1 is MDHEN and CDR2 SYDVKM. In nucleotides, the CDR3 is TGTGCCAGCAGTTCGTGGGGTGAAAGGGGTGAAGCTTTCTTT. It codes for CASSSWGERGEAFF.

CDR3 DNA: TGCAGCGTTTCCGGGTGGGGCACTGAAGCTTTCTTT. Amino acid sequence: CSVSGWGTEAFF. The rearrangement links TRBV29-1 to TRBJ1-1; D unclear. Trimming took 5 bases from V and 4 from J, leaving 11 bases between them. The germline gives CDR1 SQVTM, CDR2 ANQGSEA. There are 12 residues in the CDR3.

This chain connects TRBV23-1 to TRBJ1-6; D is possibly TRBD1 (5 bases). TRBV23-1 is an ORF, with its function uncertain. The V end lost 3 bases, the J end lost 0 bases, and 21 bases lay between the germline ends. The CDR3 is 20 residues long. The CDR3, as DNA: TGCGCCAGCAGTCACTTCAGGGACCGGAGAGGTAGCTCCTATAATTCACCCCTCCACTTT. This translates into CASSHFRDRRGSSYNSPLHF.